The 8 T cell receptor beta chains listed next were all sequenced from one sample in a study of blood T cell repertoires in COVID-19. Libraries were prepared by immunoSEQ multiplex PCR; TCRdb keeps only in-frame clonotypes and omits some of them. Of approximately 230,000 clones in the sample, over 80% were seen once. Sequencing input: PBMCs or T cells enriched from blood (not recorded which). Source of these receptors: a woman aged 18-29 years who had recovered from COVID-19.

In this sample, this clone turned up once. The chain uses TRBV24-1 and TRBJ2-4; 15 bases are shared with TRBD2. CDR3 length: 18 amino acids. Germline CDR1 and CDR2: KGHDR and SFDVKD. The junction had 9 bases not matched to a gene; V was cut back by 7 bases and J by 3 bases. The CDR3: CATSRGLAGGWGKNIQYF. CDR3 nucleotides: TGTGCCACCAGCCGGGGACTAGCGGGAGGCTGGGGCAAAAACATTCAGTACTTC.

The chain joins TRBV7-9 to TRBJ2-5, with TRBD2 matching over 8 bases. Trimming took 5 bases from V and 4 from J; bases not matched to a gene: 15. Germline V gene lookup returns CDR1 SEHNR and CDR2 FQNEAQ (reference sequence). This CDR3 region has 17 residues. In DNA, the CDR3 is TGTGCCAGCAGCCCCCCGTTGAGCGGGGGACTACGAGAGACCCAGTACTTC. This encodes CASSPPLSGGLRETQYF. Using reference TRBV7-9 and TRBJ2-5 for the parts outside the CDR3, the full variable domain is DTGVSQNPRHKITKRGQNVTFRCDPISEHNRLYWYRQTLGQGPEFLTYFQNEAQLEKSRLLSDRFSAERPKGSFSTLEIQRTEQGDSAMYLCASSPPLSGGLRETQYFGPGTRLLVL.

The chain recombines TRBV27 with TRBJ1-1; 8 positions match TRBD1. Germline loops: CDR1 MNHEY, CDR2 SMNVEV (reference sequence). The length of the CDR3 is 17 residues. The trim removed 5 bases at V and 4 bases at J, leaving 15 bases unmatched. The CDR3 protein is CASSRSGGQGEFTEAFF. CDR3 sequence (DNA): TGTGCCAGCAGTCGATCCGGTGGACAGGGCGAGTTCACTGAAGCTTTCTTT.

The chain carries TRBV3-1 (or the pseudogene TRBV3-2) and TRBJ2-7; 9 bases map to TRBD2. The germline gives CDR1 LGHDT, CDR2 YNNKEL (reference sequence). The CDR3 runs to 15 residues. Trimming at V came to 4 bases and at J to 2 bases, leaving 6 bases not matched to a gene. The CDR3 DNA sequence: TGTGCCAGCAGCCCCAGCATAGCGGGAGCCTACGAGCAGTACTTC. It translates to CASSPSIAGAYEQYF.

This clone came up once. V gene TRBV6-4 combines with J gene TRBJ2-7; D might be TRBD2 (6 bases). This CDR3 region has 12 residues. V was clipped by 7 bases and J by 7 bases, with 14 bases between them. Germline lookup yields CDR1 MRHNA and CDR2 SNTAGT. The CDR3 region has the DNA TGTGCCAGCACTGGCCCGGAGGGTGAGCAGTACTTC. It specifies CASTGPEGEQYF.

The chain is built from TRBV6-5 and TRBJ2-7; 8 nucleotides line up with TRBD1. V was clipped by 8 bases and J by 1 base; unmatched bases: 7. The CDR3 is made up of 14 amino acids. Germline values: CDR1 MNHEY, CDR2 SVGAGI. The CDR3 region is CASGGQAHSYEQYF. The CDR3, as DNA: TGTGCCAGCGGGGGACAGGCGCATTCCTACGAGCAGTACTTC.

This sequence joins TRBV11-2 and TRBJ1-1; no clear D. The germline V and J ends were trimmed by 4 bases and 2 bases, with 11 bases remaining between them. Germline CDR1 reads SGHAT; CDR2 reads FQNNGV. The CDR3 has 14 residues. CDR3 sequence (DNA): TGTGCCAGCAGCTATAGCGGGAGCAACACTGAAGCTTTCTTT. It encodes CASSYSGSNTEAFF.

The CDR3 loop reads CASSLGTGGLNEQFF. The CDR3 DNA reads as TGTGCCAGCAGCTTAGGGACAGGGGGCTTAAATGAGCAGTTCTTC. The chain is built from TRBV11-3 and TRBJ2-1, with 11 bases that match TRBD1. J gave up 7 bases and V 1 base, and 3 bases lay outside the gene matches. The V gene's germline CDR1 is SGHNT and CDR2 YENEEA. The CDR3 totals 15 residues. The complete variable domain, with remaining parts taken from reference TRBV11-3 and TRBJ2-1, reads EAGVVQSPRYKIIEKKQPVAFWCNPISGHNTLYWYLQNLGQGPELLIRYENEEAVDDSQLPKDRFSAERLKGVDSTLKIQPAELGDSAVYLCASSLGTGGLNEQFFGPGTRLTVL.